The clone carrying this T cell receptor beta chain was detected only once. What it binds is unknown. Other DNA sequences within the sample encode an identical CDR3. These data belong to a study of T cell responses to AZD1222 COVID-19 vaccine. Study-level background: The study pooled second doses at about 4 or about 12 weeks. General study findings and limits: Baseline seropositivity characterized only a handful of AZD1222 recipients. Repertoires were obtained solely post-peak T cell response. Increases in Spike-specific TCR breadth and depth were seen after two AZD1222 doses.

Only in-frame clones appear in the TCRdb table, and some are missing; sequencing was by immunoSEQ multiplex PCR. The sample yields some 190,000 clones, approximately 92% seen once. Sequences were derived from peripheral blood, sampled on day 0 of AZD1222 vaccination. The sequence came from an adult in good health.

Here the CDR3 DNA reads TGTGCCAGCAGCGTAGGAGGGGATTCACCCCTCCACTTT. It is translated as CASSVGGDSPLHF. This chain connects TRBV9 to TRBJ1-6; maybe TRBD1 (5 bases). The ends were cut back, 0 bases at V and 8 bases at J, with 6 bases in the middle. Germline CDR1 and CDR2: SGDLS and YYNGEE. CDR3 length equals 13 residues.